These 27 T cell receptor beta chains originate from one sample sequenced in a study of T-cell reconstitution after alpha-beta-depleted transplantation in children. TCRbeta library preparation incorporated unique molecular identifiers. Via MiXCR, TCRdb re-called the PCR reads, giving one row per CDR3 protein. The table has almost 500,000 distinct CDR3 sequences, roughly an eighth seen once. The source material was PBMCs from the stem cell graft donor, sampled from the stem cell graft. The receptors were sampled from a human donor who donated a stem cell graft to a child with combined immunodeficiency.

This clonotype turned up a few times. The rearrangement links TRBV5-6 to TRBJ1-4; 9 nucleotides align to TRBD1. Per the germline V gene, CDR1 is SGHDT and CDR2 is YYEEEE. The CDR3 is 16 residues long. With 1 base clipped from V and 7 bases from J, the junction kept 8 bases outside the gene matches. This CDR3 is CASSLRDRVRREKLFF. DNA of the CDR3: TGTGCCAGCAGCTTGCGGGACAGGGTTCGTCGTGAAAAACTGTTTTTT.

This chain connects TRBV9 to TRBJ2-5; TRBD2 might be the D (5 bases). Germline CDR1 reads SGDLS; CDR2 reads YYNGEE. The CDR3 totals 14 residues. The V gene lost 0 bases and the J gene lost 3 bases, with 9 bases spanning the gap. CDR3 in amino acids: CASSVGLGEETQYF. The CDR3 DNA reads as TGTGCCAGCAGCGTAGGGTTGGGAGAAGAGACCCAGTACTTC.

This clonotype occurred many times. The chain is built from TRBV20-1 and TRBJ2-1, with a weak D call TRBD1 (5 bases). V lost 3 bases and J lost 6, with 12 bases in between. The CDR3 extends over 13 amino acids. The V gene's germline CDR1 is DFQATT and CDR2 SNEGSKA (reference sequence). This CDR3 reads CSARGLSGNEQFF. As DNA, the CDR3 is TGCAGTGCTAGGGGGCTCTCCGGCAATGAGCAGTTCTTC.

In this sample, this clonotype turned up a few times. The V call is TRBV6-1, the J call TRBJ1-5; 8 nucleotides agree with TRBD1. Germline CDR1 MNHNS, CDR2 SASEGT. The CDR3 has 14 amino acids. V gave up 6 bases and J gave up 7 bases; unmatched junction bases: 8. Here the CDR3 DNA reads TGTGCCAGCAGCCGAGGACAGGGTCAACAGCCCCAGCATTTT. Amino acid sequence: CASSRGQGQQPQHF.

V and J are TRBV27 and TRBJ2-6, with 7 bases lining up with TRBD2. The V gene's germline CDR1 is MNHEY and CDR2 SMNVEV (reference sequence). With 1 base clipped from V and 2 bases from J, the junction kept 5 bases outside the gene matches. The CDR3 is 17 amino acids. The CDR3 bases are TGTGCCAGCAGTTTATGGGGGGGGGGACCTGGGGCCAACGTCCTGACTTTC. Encoded protein: CASSLWGGGPGANVLTF.

The table lists this clonotype with many counts. The chain carries TRBV7-2 and TRBJ2-1; 8 nucleotides match TRBD1. Germline V lookup: CDR1 SGHTA, CDR2 FQGNSA. This CDR3 has 15 residues. Unmatched junction bases numbered 5, after V lost 2 bases and J lost 5 bases. In DNA, the CDR3 is TGTGCCAGCAGCTTACAGGGGGCGCTCCACAATGAGCAGTTCTTC. This codes for CASSLQGALHNEQFF.

This rearrangement joins TRBV7-2 to TRBJ2-7; D remains unclear. V lost 6 bases and J 3 bases, leaving 15 bases between the germline ends. Germline V gene lookup returns CDR1 SGHTA and CDR2 FQGNSA. This CDR3 is 14 amino acids long. CDR3 DNA sequence: TGTGCCAGCAGAATAGGGAAGGGCATCTACGAGCAGTACTTC. Translation: CASRIGKGIYEQYF.

There are many counts of this clonotype. V and J are TRBV7-2 and TRBJ1-2, with a weak D call TRBD1 (5 bases). CDR1 and CDR2 (germline): SGHTA, FQGNSA. This CDR3 region has 15 residues. The V gene lost 5 bases and the J gene lost 1 base, with 14 bases spanning the gap. CDR3 amino acids: CASSPFRDFNYGYTF. The CDR3 region has the DNA TGTGCCAGCAGCCCGTTCCGGGACTTTAACTATGGCTACACCTTC.

The V gene is TRBV6-2 or TRBV6-3, the J gene TRBJ2-3; D perhaps matches TRBD2 (6 bases). Looked up from germline, CDR1 is MNHEY and CDR2 is SVGEGT. This CDR3 is 12 amino acids long. The V gene lost 8 bases and the J gene lost 7 bases, with 13 bases spanning the gap. CDR3 region: CASGTQINTQYF. In DNA, the CDR3 is TGTGCCAGCGGGACTCAAATAAATACGCAGTATTTT.

There are a few counts of this clonotype. The chain is built from TRBV11-3 and TRBJ2-7, with D possibly matching TRBD2 (5 bases). Germline CDR1 is SGHNT and CDR2 is YENEEA. Trimming cost V 0 bases and J 3 bases, with 9 bases left between them. The CDR3 runs to 14 residues. CDR3 nucleotides: TGTGCCAGCAGCTTAGATCGGGAACTCTACGAGCAGTACTTC. This gives the protein CASSLDRELYEQYF. Together with reference TRBV11-3 and TRBJ2-7, the CDR3 gives the full variable domain: EAGVVQSPRYKIIEKKQPVAFWCNPISGHNTLYWYLQNLGQGPELLIRYENEEAVDDSQLPKDRFSAERLKGVDSTLKIQPAELGDSAVYLCASSLDRELYEQYFGPGTRLTVT.

This clonotype appeared a few times. The V gene is TRBV12-5, the J gene TRBJ2-7; the match to TRBD1 covers 7 bases. Looked up from germline, CDR1 is LGHNT and CDR2 is FRNRAP. The CDR3 has 19 amino acids. Trimming cost V 5 bases and J 2 bases; bases outside gene matches: 21. The CDR3 DNA reads TGTGCTAGTGGTGTGAGGACAGGTCTCGCATCATTTCTTACCTACGAGCAGTACTTC. Its translation is CASGVRTGLASFLTYEQYF.

This clonotype was detected a few times. The chain uses TRBV7-9 and TRBJ1-2; 8 bases agree with TRBD1. The CDR3 totals 14 residues. V dropped 5 bases and J dropped 8; count of bases not matched to a gene: 10. Germline V gene sequence: CDR1 SEHNR, CDR2 FQNEAQ (reference sequence). This CDR3 is CASSLVQGAKGYTF. Here the CDR3 DNA reads TGTGCCAGCAGCCTAGTTCAGGGGGCGAAGGGCTACACCTTC. The full variable domain, completed using reference TRBV7-9 and TRBJ1-2, is DTGVSQNPRHKITKRGQNVTFRCDPISEHNRLYWYRQTLGQGPEFLTYFQNEAQLEKSRLLSDRFSAERPKGSFSTLEIQRTEQGDSAMYLCASSLVQGAKGYTFGSGTRLTVV.

The table lists this clonotype with a few counts. The chain recombines TRBV7-2 with TRBJ1-6; D unresolved. Germline V CDR1 and CDR2: SGHTA, FQGNSA. The CDR3 has 16 residues. Between the trimmed V and J ends, which lost 2 bases and 6 bases, there was a span of 14 bases. The CDR3 DNA follows: TGTGCCAGCAGCTTAATGGCGGGCGGAGGTAATTCACCCCTCCACTTT. Translation: CASSLMAGGGNSPLHF.

The table lists this clonotype with a few counts. V and J are TRBV6-5 and TRBJ2-3; TRBD2 aligns across 16 bases. This CDR3 is 17 amino acids long. J gave up 5 bases and V 0 bases, and 2 bases lay outside the gene matches. Germline-derived CDR1 and CDR2 are MNHEY and SVGAGI. As DNA, the CDR3 is TGTGCCAGCAGTTACTCGGGGACTAGCGGGGGGGGAGATACGCAGTATTTT. Amino acids: CASSYSGTSGGGDTQYF.

Worth noting for this clonotype: The junction differs from germline at one of its ends, possibly a read error. V is TRBV12-3 or TRBV12-4 and J is TRBJ1-2; 8 nucleotides align to TRBD1. The CDR3 runs to 13 residues. CDR3 in amino acids: CASSPDREAPSSF. CDR3 sequence (DNA): TGTGCCAGCAGCCCGGACAGGGAGGCCCCTTCGAGCTTC.

The chain is built from TRBV30 and TRBJ1-5; unclear D gene. The length of the CDR3 is 13 residues. V lost 4 bases, J lost 5 bases, and 12 bases lay in between. Germline V gene data show CDR1 as GTSNPN and CDR2 as SVGIG (reference sequence). The CDR3 bases are TGTGCCTGGACACCAAGTCGGGATCAGCCCCAGCATTTT. It codes for CAWTPSRDQPQHF.

This clonotype was detected many times. The rearrangement links TRBV6-2 or TRBV6-3 to TRBJ1-2; a weak D match, TRBD1 (6 bases). This CDR3 has 13 residues. Germline lookup yields CDR1 MNHEY and CDR2 SVGEGT. With 5 bases removed from V and 3 bases from J, the gap between germline ends came to 10 bases. The CDR3, as DNA: TGTGCCAGCAGTCGACAGGCGTACTATGGCTACACCTTC. As protein: CASSRQAYYGYTF.

This clonotype appeared many times. The CDR3 spells CATSKEYLGQETQYF. The CDR3 DNA reads TGTGCCACCAGCAAAGAATACCTAGGGCAAGAGACCCAGTACTTC. The J gene is TRBJ2-5, the V gene TRBV15; no definite D call. CDR1 is LNHNV and CDR2 is YYDKDF in the germline V gene (reference sequence). This CDR3 region has 15 residues. Between the trimmed V and J ends, which lost 4 bases and 2 bases, there was a span of 14 bases.

In its sample, this clonotype was seen once. V is TRBV28 and J is TRBJ2-6; possibly TRBD1 for D (5 bases). The CDR3 is 15 residues long. Looked up from germline, CDR1 is MDHEN and CDR2 is SYDVKM. V dropped 6 bases and J dropped 2 bases, with 11 bases sitting between them. The CDR3 DNA follows: TGTGCCAGCAGACCAGACAGAACTGGGGCCAACGTCCTGACTTTC. Its protein is CASRPDRTGANVLTF.

This clonotype has ten or more counts. The chain links TRBV29-1 to TRBJ2-1; D gene ambiguous. V lost 0 bases, J lost 3 bases, and 3 bases lay in between. The CDR3 has 12 residues. The germline gives CDR1 SQVTM, CDR2 ANQGSEA. CDR3 sequence reads: CSVEEGYNEQFF. In nucleotides, the CDR3 is TGCAGCGTTGAAGAGGGCTACAATGAGCAGTTCTTC.

In this sample, this clonotype turned up many times. This CDR3 reads CASSPRGGAYNEQFF. CDR3 coding DNA: TGTGCCAGCAGCCCCCGCGGGGGGGCCTACAATGAGCAGTTCTTC. The chain employs TRBV9 and TRBJ2-1; 9 positions agree with TRBD2. CDR1 SGDLS and CDR2 YYNGEE come from the germline V gene. V was clipped by 4 bases and J by 2 bases; unmatched bases: 4. The CDR3 covers 15 residues. The full variable domain, in which reference TRBV9 and TRBJ2-1 provide the parts outside the CDR3, is DSGVTQTPKHLITATGQRVTLRCSPRSGDLSVYWYQQSLDQGLQFLIQYYNGEERAKGNILERFSAQQFPDLHSELNLSSLELGDSALYFCASSPRGGAYNEQFFGPGTRLTVL.

This clonotype occurred many times. The chain links TRBV29-1 to TRBJ1-1; D perhaps matches TRBD1 (6 bases). The CDR3 has 14 residues. CDR1 and CDR2 (germline): SQVTM, ANQGSEA. V dropped 3 bases and J dropped 4 bases, with 15 bases sitting between them. For the CDR3, the DNA is TGCAGCGTTGAGAGGGGAGAGGGGGGCACTGAAGCTTTCTTT. It is translated as CSVERGEGGTEAFF. The variable domain in full, completed from reference TRBV29-1 and TRBJ1-1, reads SAVISQKPSRDICQRGTSLTIQCQVDSQVTMMFWYRQQPGQSLTLIATANQGSEATYESGFVIDKFPISRPNLTFSTLTVSNMSPEDSSIYLCSVERGEGGTEAFFGQGTRLTVV.

This clonotype was seen a few times. The chain links TRBV11-2 to TRBJ2-7; D possibly uses TRBD1 or TRBD2 (6 bases each). The CDR3 is 17 residues long. Deletions cut 3 bases from V and 6 bases from J, with 24 bases between. Germline lookup yields CDR1 SGHAT and CDR2 FQNNGV. The CDR3 bases are TGTGCCAGCAGCTTGGGCGGTGGGGGGCCCCCTTTGGCCGAGCAGTACTTC. This encodes CASSLGGGGPPLAEQYF. The full variable domain, completed using reference TRBV11-2 and TRBJ2-7, is EAGVAQSPRYKIIEKRQSVAFWCNPISGHATLYWYQQILGQGPKLLIQFQNNGVVDDSQLPKDRFSAERLKGVDSTLKIQPAKLEDSAVYLCASSLGGGGPPLAEQYFGPGTRLTVT.

This clonotype was recorded at least ten times. The V gene is TRBV6-2 or TRBV6-3, the J gene TRBJ2-1; D remains ambiguous. Germline V gene sequence: CDR1 MNHEY, CDR2 SVGEGT. This CDR3 is built from 12 residues. With 5 bases removed from V and 3 bases from J, the gap between germline ends came to 5 bases. Here the CDR3 reads CASSRYYNEQFF. The CDR3, as DNA: TGTGCCAGCAGTCGATACTACAATGAGCAGTTCTTC.

This clonotype was counted at least ten times. The J gene is TRBJ2-1, the V gene TRBV12-3 or TRBV12-4; D is perhaps TRBD1 (6 bases). Trimming left V 4 bases short and J 7 bases short, with 8 bases between. The CDR3 runs to 12 residues. Written as DNA, the CDR3 is TGTGCCAGCAGTTCAGGGGTTAATGAGCAGTTCTTC. This gives the protein CASSSGVNEQFF.

V is TRBV5-1 and J is TRBJ1-4; D is possibly TRBD1 (5 bases). The CDR3 covers 14 residues. Germline loops: CDR1 SGHRS, CDR2 YFSETQ. The germline V and J ends were trimmed by 4 bases and 13 bases, with 20 bases remaining between them. For the CDR3, the DNA is TGCGCCAGCAGCCACCGGGACTCTCGACGGGGACTGTTTTTT. This codes for CASSHRDSRRGLFF. The complete variable domain, with remaining parts taken from reference TRBV5-1 and TRBJ1-4, reads KAGVTQTPRYLIKTRGQQVTLSCSPISGHRSVSWYQQTPGQGLQFLFEYFSETQRNKGNFPGRFSGRQFSNSRSEMNVSTLELGDSALYLCASSHRDSRRGLFFGSGTQLSVL.

There are a few counts of this clonotype. The V call is TRBV4-3, the J call TRBJ1-6, with 9 bases aligning to TRBD1. Germline loops: CDR1 LGHNA, CDR2 YSLEER. The CDR3 loop spans 18 amino acids. The J segment lost 0 bases and the V segment lost 4 bases, leaving 7 bases of the junction unmatched. Here the CDR3 DNA reads TGCGCCAGCAGCCGGACAGGGGCAAGGAGCTCCTATAATTCACCCCTCCACTTT. This encodes CASSRTGARSSYNSPLHF.